These T cell receptor beta chains were read from a single sample in a study of blood T cell repertoires in COVID-19. The data were produced by immunoSEQ multiplex PCR, yet TCRdb's version contains in-frame clones alone and is incomplete. Of about 27,000 clones listed, around 87% are singletons. The sample was peripheral blood. Every receptor here comes from a man aged 50-60 years with active COVID-19. The CDR3 runs from the conserved cysteine through the conserved F or W. Each record gives: D gene, V gene, clone size, J gene, CDR3 protein, CDR3 DNA. The D gene is left open where the match is weak. Clone size is shown for a subset of rows, as once, few, many or a class of expanded clone.

TRBD2	TRBV5-1	-	TRBJ2-5	CASSLYAITSGGQETQYF	TGCGCCAGCAGCTTGTATGCGATTACTAGCGGGGGCCAAGAGACCCAGTACTTC
TRBD1	TRBV11-2	-	TRBJ1-1	CASSVNRGADTEAFF	TGTGCCAGCAGCGTAAACAGGGGGGCGGACACTGAAGCTTTCTTT
-	TRBV28	-	TRBJ1-1	CASRTPGQLVNTEAFF	TGTGCCAGCAGAACTCCGGGACAACTGGTGAACACTGAAGCTTTCTTT
-	TRBV28	once	TRBJ1-5	CASSEHFGNQPQHF	TGTGCCAGCAGCGAACATTTCGGGAATCAGCCCCAGCATTTT
-	TRBV19	-	TRBJ1-3	CASTNNAGISGNTIYF	TGTGCCAGCACCAATAACGCGGGCATCTCTGGAAACACCATATATTTT
TRBD1	TRBV18	few	TRBJ1-6	CASSDRGSPLHF	TGTGCCAGCTCAGACAGGGGTTCACCCCTCCACTTT
-	TRBV11-2	-	TRBJ2-1	CASSLRANEQFF	TGTGCCAGCAGCTTGCGGGCGAATGAGCAGTTCTTC
TRBD2	TRBV7-9	-	TRBJ2-1	CASISSGSSYNEQFF	TGTGCCAGCATTAGTAGCGGGAGCTCCTACAATGAGCAGTTCTTC
-	TRBV19	-	TRBJ2-1	CASTGVGVRYPNEQFF	TGTGCCAGTACGGGGGTAGGGGTCCGGTATCCCAATGAGCAGTTCTTC
-	TRBV7-3	-	TRBJ2-2	CASSPNTGELFF	TGTGCCAGCAGTCCTAACACCGGGGAGCTGTTTTTT
-	TRBV19	-	TRBJ1-2	CASSITPGRYYGYTF	TGTGCCAGTAGTATTACACCGGGAAGGTACTATGGCTACACCTTC